These 22 T cell receptor beta chains originate from one sample sequenced in a study of blood T cell repertoires in COVID-19. Profiled with immunoSEQ multiplex PCR; TCRdb holds only in-frame clones, not every one. The sample lists tens of thousands of clones, about nine tenths occurring once. Sequencing was done on a sample of peripheral blood. These receptors originate from a man aged 55 to 70 with acute or convalescent COVID-19.

The chain employs TRBV20-1 and TRBJ1-2; D is perhaps TRBD1 (5 bases). CDR1 DFQATT and CDR2 SNEGSKA come from the germline V gene (reference sequence). The CDR3 loop spans 11 amino acids. V lost 5 bases and J 7 bases, leaving 11 bases between the germline ends. The CDR3 DNA is TGCAGTGCTGGGCTCGGGGGTGGCTACACCTTC. This gives the protein CSAGLGGGYTF.

The chain employs TRBV19 and TRBJ2-7; 8 bases align to TRBD1. V shed 6 bases, J shed 4 bases, and the junction held 11 bases outside the gene matches. This CDR3 contains 15 residues. Germline CDR1 is LNHDA and CDR2 is SQIVND (reference sequence). In DNA form, the CDR3 reads TGTGCCAGTAGGGTTGCCGGGACAGGTCTTTACGAGCAGTACTTC. Translating gives CASRVAGTGLYEQYF.

The V call is TRBV14, the J call TRBJ1-1; unclear D gene. The CDR3 consists of 15 residues. The germline V gene has CDR1 SGHDN and CDR2 FVKESK. V lost 0 bases and J lost 4, with 12 bases in between. In DNA, the CDR3 is TGTGCCAGCAGCCAAGATCGTCTTAGAGTCACTGAAGCTTTCTTT. This encodes CASSQDRLRVTEAFF.

The chain couples TRBV10-3 to TRBJ1-6; TRBD1 matches 7 bases. Germline CDR1 is ENHRY and CDR2 is SYGVKD. V dropped 7 bases and J dropped 7; count of bases not matched to a gene: 4. The CDR3 extends over 13 amino acids. CDR3 residues: CAIKGTENSPLHF. In nucleotides, the CDR3 is TGTGCCATCAAAGGGACAGAAAATTCACCCCTCCACTTT.

J is TRBJ1-2 and V is TRBV29-1, with D possibly matching TRBD1 (5 bases). CDR3 size: 15 residues. The V end was cut by 7 bases, the J end by 7 bases, with 25 bases between. Germline CDR1 and CDR2: SQVTM and ANQGSEA. The CDR3 reads CSDAQLGQGRPGYTF. The CDR3 DNA reads TGCAGCGATGCTCAACTGGGCCAGGGTCGTCCTGGCTACACCTTC.

The J gene is TRBJ1-1, the V gene TRBV4-2, with 8 bases identical to TRBD1. V trimming: 0 bases; J trimming: 3 bases; junction bases outside the gene matches: 6. This CDR3 region has 16 residues. Per the germline V gene, CDR1 is LGHNA and CDR2 is YNFKEQ. The CDR3 DNA follows: TGTGCCAGCAGCCAAGATACAGGGGGAGGGTACACTGAAGCTTTCTTT. Protein product: CASSQDTGGGYTEAFF.

DNA of the CDR3: TGTGCCAGCAGCTTGGAAGGAGGGACAGGGTCTGAAAAACTGTTTTTT. This codes for CASSLEGGTGSEKLFF. The rearrangement uses TRBV7-9 and TRBJ1-4; 9 bases are a match to TRBD1. The CDR3 is 16 amino acids. V dropped 3 bases and J dropped 7; count of bases not matched to a gene: 9. Germline CDR1 SEHNR, CDR2 FQNEAQ (reference sequence).

The rearrangement joins TRBV7-9 to TRBJ1-1; 8 bases agree with TRBD1. The CDR3 spans 15 residues. Germline V gene sequence: CDR1 SEHNR, CDR2 FQNEAQ (reference sequence). V shed 4 bases and J 4 bases; nucleotides not matched to a gene: 8. The DNA for the CDR3 is TGTGCCAGCAGCTCAGACAGGGGTTTGAGCACTGAAGCTTTCTTT. It is translated as CASSSDRGLSTEAFF.

The genes are TRBV5-3 and TRBJ1-2, with D hard to call. TRBV5-3 is assigned to the ORF class and has an uncertain function. With 2 bases removed from V and 4 bases from J, the gap between germline ends came to 15 bases. The CDR3 loop spans 15 amino acids. Written as DNA, the CDR3 is TGTGCCAGAAGCTTAGCCACACATAGCCGCTATGGCTACACCTTC. As protein: CARSLATHSRYGYTF.

In its sample, this clone was seen a few times. This chain links TRBV30 with TRBJ1-2, with D tentatively TRBD1 (6 bases). This CDR3 contains 15 residues. Germline values: CDR1 GTSNPN, CDR2 SVGIG (reference sequence). With 2 bases removed from V and 0 bases from J, the gap between germline ends came to 13 bases. Written as DNA, the CDR3 is TGTGCCTGGAGTCCATGGACAGCTACTAACTATGGCTACACCTTC. Amino acids: CAWSPWTATNYGYTF.

The chain uses TRBV24-1 and TRBJ2-3; D not certain. The V and J ends lost 5 bases and 1 base respectively, with 6 bases between them. The CDR3 extends over 13 amino acids. Germline assignment: CDR1 KGHDR and CDR2 SFDVKD. The CDR3 nucleotides read TGTGCCACCAGTGTCGCGGGCACAGATACGCAGTATTTT. Its protein is CATSVAGTDTQYF.

The V gene is TRBV12-3 or TRBV12-4, the J gene TRBJ2-2, with TRBD1 as a possible D gene (6 bases). This CDR3 is built from 13 residues. Trimming took off 4 bases at V and 6 bases at J, with 9 bases between the two ends. In nucleotides, the CDR3 is TGTGCCAGCAGTTCTACAGGGTCCGGGGAGCTGTTTTTT. Encoded protein: CASSSTGSGELFF.

This clone was picked up one time. The rearrangement links TRBV6-1 to TRBJ2-2, with a tentative D call TRBD1 (5 bases). Germline values: CDR1 MNHNS, CDR2 SASEGT. The germline V and J ends were trimmed by 2 bases and 6 bases, with 7 bases remaining between them. This CDR3 has 13 amino acids. The CDR3 sequence: CASSETGPGELFF. In DNA, the CDR3 is TGTGCCAGCAGTGAAACAGGCCCCGGGGAGCTGTTTTTT.

The chain employs TRBV5-6 and TRBJ2-7; D is perhaps TRBD1 (5 bases). Germline V lookup: CDR1 SGHDT, CDR2 YYEEEE. CDR3 length: 14 residues. Trimming took off 4 bases at V and 0 bases at J, with 11 bases between the two ends. CDR3 loop: CASSRRQSSYEQYF. The DNA of the CDR3 is TGTGCCAGCAGCCGTCGACAGAGCTCCTACGAGCAGTACTTC.

V is TRBV20-1 and J is TRBJ1-6; D might be TRBD1 (6 bases). The CDR3 is made up of 17 amino acids. Trimming took off 3 bases at V and 0 bases at J, with 15 bases between the two ends. Per germline, CDR1 DFQATT and CDR2 SNEGSKA (reference sequence). The CDR3 nucleotides read TGCAGTGCTAGTGGGTTGGGGGCCGGCTCCTATAATTCACCCCTCCACTTT. It codes for CSASGLGAGSYNSPLHF.

The gene calls are TRBV10-3 and TRBJ1-6; D gene ambiguous. The CDR3 is 15 residues long. Trimming took off 2 bases at V and 8 bases at J, with 13 bases between the two ends. The germline V gene encodes CDR1 ENHRY and CDR2 SYGVKD. The CDR3 bases are TGTGCCATCAGTGAGCTCCGATCAGGTGATTCACCCCTCCACTTT. It specifies CAISELRSGDSPLHF.

J is TRBJ1-5 and V is TRBV6-1, with TRBD1 as a possible D gene (6 bases). Trimming removed 2 bases from V and 1 base from J, with 6 bases in between. The germline CDR1 and CDR2 sequences are MNHNS and SASEGT. The CDR3 extends over 14 amino acids. DNA for the CDR3: TGTGCCAGCAGTGAACAGGGGAGCAATCAGCCCCAGCATTTT. Protein sequence: CASSEQGSNQPQHF.

The J gene is TRBJ1-1, the V gene TRBV29-1; D ambiguous. V gave up 7 bases and J gave up 3 bases, with 12 bases separating them. CDR3 length: 12 residues. Germline V gene lookup returns CDR1 SQVTM and CDR2 ANQGSEA. The DNA of the CDR3 is TGCAGCGCCTCCCGAGGAGACACTGAAGCTTTCTTT. Protein sequence: CSASRGDTEAFF.

The rearrangement links TRBV18 to TRBJ1-6; the D is unclear. Germline V gene sequence: CDR1 KGHSH, CDR2 LQKENI. The CDR3 is made up of 16 amino acids. Trimming pared 4 bases from V and 0 bases from J, leaving 10 bases between. The DNA of the CDR3 is TGTGCCAGCTCACAAATACACGACTCCTATAATTCACCCCTCCACTTT. This codes for CASSQIHDSYNSPLHF.

The rearrangement joins TRBV19 to TRBJ1-3; TRBD1 matches at 7 bases. The germline gives CDR1 LNHDA, CDR2 SQIVND (reference sequence). The CDR3 has 14 amino acids. Losses at the gene ends were 7 bases for V and 3 bases for J; bases not matched to a gene: 6. CDR3 loop: CASKRTGYGNTIYF. CDR3 sequence (DNA): TGTGCCAGTAAGCGGACAGGTTATGGAAACACCATATATTTT.

The V call is TRBV5-4, the J call TRBJ2-3; D possibly corresponds to TRBD1 (6 bases). With 3 bases removed from V and 9 bases from J, the gap between germline ends came to 14 bases. CDR3 size: 13 residues. Germline V gene lookup returns CDR1 SGHNT and CDR2 YYREEE (reference sequence). The CDR3 DNA reads TGTGCCAGCAGCTCCCGACAGGTGCGGACGCAGTATTTT. As protein: CASSSRQVRTQYF.

J is TRBJ2-7 and V is TRBV11-2; the match to TRBD2 covers 7 bases. This CDR3 is 16 amino acids long. Germline CDR1 SGHAT, CDR2 FQNNGV. The junction had 8 bases not matched to a gene; V was cut back by 3 bases and J by 0 bases. This CDR3 is CASSFSGALSSYEQYF. The CDR3 coding sequence is TGTGCCAGCAGCTTCAGCGGGGCGCTGAGCTCCTACGAGCAGTACTTC. The full variable domain, completed using reference TRBV11-2 and TRBJ2-7, is EAGVAQSPRYKIIEKRQSVAFWCNPISGHATLYWYQQILGQGPKLLIQFQNNGVVDDSQLPKDRFSAERLKGVDSTLKIQPAKLEDSAVYLCASSFSGALSSYEQYFGPGTRLTVT.